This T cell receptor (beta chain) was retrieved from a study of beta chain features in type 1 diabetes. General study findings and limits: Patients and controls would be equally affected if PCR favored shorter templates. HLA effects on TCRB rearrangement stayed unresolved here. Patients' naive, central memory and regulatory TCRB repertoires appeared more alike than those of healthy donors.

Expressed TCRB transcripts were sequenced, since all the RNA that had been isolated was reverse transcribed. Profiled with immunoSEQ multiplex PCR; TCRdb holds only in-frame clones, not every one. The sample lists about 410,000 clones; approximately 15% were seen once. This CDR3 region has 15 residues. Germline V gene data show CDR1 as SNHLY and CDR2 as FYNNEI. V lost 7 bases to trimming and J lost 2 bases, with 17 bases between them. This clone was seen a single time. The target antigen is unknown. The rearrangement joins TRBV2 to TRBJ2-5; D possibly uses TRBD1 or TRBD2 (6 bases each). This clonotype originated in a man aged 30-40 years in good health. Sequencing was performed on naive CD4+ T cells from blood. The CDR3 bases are TGTGCCAGCAACCAACAGGGACTGACTCAAGAGACCCAGTACTTC. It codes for CASNQQGLTQETQYF.